This T cell receptor beta chain is drawn from a study of blood T cell repertoires in COVID-19. The CDR3 covers 18 residues. Germline V gene data show CDR1 as SGHTA and CDR2 as FQGTGA. Trimming at V came to 0 bases and at J to 2 bases, leaving 7 bases not matched to a gene. Sequenced by immunoSEQ multiplex PCR; TCRdb stores in-frame clones only, minus some. The table lists about 270,000 clones, approximately 86% of them singletons, with about 8.7% in the top ten. The sample taken for sequencing was peripheral blood. This sequence originates from a man in his forties with active or convalescent COVID-19. This chain connects TRBV7-3 to TRBJ2-2; 9 nucleotides agree with TRBD2. The CDR3 loop reads CASSLTSQAGGNTGELFF. The CDR3 bases are TGTGCCAGCAGCTTAACGTCCCAAGCGGGGGGCAACACCGGGGAGCTGTTTTTT.